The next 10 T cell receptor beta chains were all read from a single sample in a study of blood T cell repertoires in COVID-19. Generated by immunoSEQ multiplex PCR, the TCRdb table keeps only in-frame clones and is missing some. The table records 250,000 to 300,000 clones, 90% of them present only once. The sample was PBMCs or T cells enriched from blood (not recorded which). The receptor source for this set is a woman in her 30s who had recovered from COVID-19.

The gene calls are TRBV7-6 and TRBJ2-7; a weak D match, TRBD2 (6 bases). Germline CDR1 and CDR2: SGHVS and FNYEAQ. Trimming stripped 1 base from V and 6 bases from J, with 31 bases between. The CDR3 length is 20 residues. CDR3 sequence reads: CASSLEFFSSVPGTGLEQYF. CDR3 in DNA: TGTGCCAGCAGCTTAGAGTTCTTCAGCTCGGTGCCAGGGACTGGTCTCGAGCAGTACTTC.

The CDR3 here is CASSHQGTDTQYF. CDR3 nucleotides: TGCGCCAGCAGCCATCAGGGTACAGATACGCAGTATTTT. This chain joins TRBV4-1 and TRBJ2-3, with D maybe TRBD1 (5 bases). V lost 3 bases and J 3 bases, leaving 7 bases between the germline ends. The germline CDR1 and CDR2 sequences are MGHRA and YSYEKL. The CDR3 sequence is 13 residues long.

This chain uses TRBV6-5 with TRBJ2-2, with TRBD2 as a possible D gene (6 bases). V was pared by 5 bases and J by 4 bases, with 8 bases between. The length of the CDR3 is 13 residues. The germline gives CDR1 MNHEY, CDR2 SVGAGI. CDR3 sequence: CASSQTSTGELFF. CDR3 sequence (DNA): TGTGCCAGCAGTCAGACTAGCACCGGGGAGCTGTTTTTT.

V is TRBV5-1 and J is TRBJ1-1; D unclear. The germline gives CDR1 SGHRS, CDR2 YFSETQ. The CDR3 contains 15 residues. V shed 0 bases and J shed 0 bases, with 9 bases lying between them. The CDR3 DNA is TGCGCCAGCAGCTTGGCCGCTGGAGTGAACACTGAAGCTTTCTTT. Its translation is CASSLAAGVNTEAFF.

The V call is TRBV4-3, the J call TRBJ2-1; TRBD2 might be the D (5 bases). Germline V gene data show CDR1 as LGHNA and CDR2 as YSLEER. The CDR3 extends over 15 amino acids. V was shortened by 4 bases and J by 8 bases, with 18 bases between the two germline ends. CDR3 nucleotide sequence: TGCGCCAGCAGCCGAAACTTGGGGAGTCGGGATGAGCAGTTCTTC. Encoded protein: CASSRNLGSRDEQFF.

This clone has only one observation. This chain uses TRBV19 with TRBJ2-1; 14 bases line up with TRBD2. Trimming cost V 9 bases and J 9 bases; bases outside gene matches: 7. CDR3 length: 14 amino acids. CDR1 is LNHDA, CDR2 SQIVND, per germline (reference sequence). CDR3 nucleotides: TGTGCCAGCGAGGGACTAGCGGGAGTAGGTGAGCAGTTCTTC. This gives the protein CASEGLAGVGEQFF.

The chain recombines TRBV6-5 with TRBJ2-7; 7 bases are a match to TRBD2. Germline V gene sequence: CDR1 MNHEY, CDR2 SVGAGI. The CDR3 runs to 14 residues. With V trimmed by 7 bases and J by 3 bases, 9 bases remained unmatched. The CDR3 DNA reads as TGTGCCAGCACTGCGGCGGGAGCTTTCTACGAGCAGTACTTC. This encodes CASTAAGAFYEQYF.

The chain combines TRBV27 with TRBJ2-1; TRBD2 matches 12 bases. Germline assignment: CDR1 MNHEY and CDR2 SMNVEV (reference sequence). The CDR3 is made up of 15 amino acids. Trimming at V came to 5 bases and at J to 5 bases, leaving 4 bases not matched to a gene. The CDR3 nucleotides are TGTGCCAGCAGTCATCTAGCGGGAGGGGACAATGAGCAGTTCTTC. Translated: CASSHLAGGDNEQFF.

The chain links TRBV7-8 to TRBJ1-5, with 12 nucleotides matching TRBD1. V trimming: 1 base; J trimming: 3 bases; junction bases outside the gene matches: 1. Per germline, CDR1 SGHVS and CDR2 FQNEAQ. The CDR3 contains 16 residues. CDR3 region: CASSLVGQGANQPQHF. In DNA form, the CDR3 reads TGTGCCAGCAGCTTAGTGGGACAGGGGGCCAATCAGCCCCAGCATTTT.

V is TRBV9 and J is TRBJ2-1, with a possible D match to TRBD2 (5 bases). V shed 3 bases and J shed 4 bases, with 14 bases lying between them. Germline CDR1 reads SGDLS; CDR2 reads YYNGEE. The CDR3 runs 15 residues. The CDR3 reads CASSEVDRGYNEQFF. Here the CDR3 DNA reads TGTGCCAGCAGCGAGGTCGATCGAGGGTACAATGAGCAGTTCTTC.